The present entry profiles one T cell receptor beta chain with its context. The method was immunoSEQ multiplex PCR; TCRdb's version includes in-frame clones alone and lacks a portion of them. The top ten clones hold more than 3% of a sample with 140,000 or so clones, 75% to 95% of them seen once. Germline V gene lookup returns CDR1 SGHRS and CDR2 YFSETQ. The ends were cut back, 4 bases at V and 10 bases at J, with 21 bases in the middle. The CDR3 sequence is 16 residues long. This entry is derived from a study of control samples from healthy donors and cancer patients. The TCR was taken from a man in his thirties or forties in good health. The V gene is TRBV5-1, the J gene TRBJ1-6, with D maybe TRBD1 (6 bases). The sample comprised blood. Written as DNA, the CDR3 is TGCGCCAGCAGCCGCCAATTGACAGGATTCGGCTCACCCCTCCACTTT. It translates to CASSRQLTGFGSPLHF.